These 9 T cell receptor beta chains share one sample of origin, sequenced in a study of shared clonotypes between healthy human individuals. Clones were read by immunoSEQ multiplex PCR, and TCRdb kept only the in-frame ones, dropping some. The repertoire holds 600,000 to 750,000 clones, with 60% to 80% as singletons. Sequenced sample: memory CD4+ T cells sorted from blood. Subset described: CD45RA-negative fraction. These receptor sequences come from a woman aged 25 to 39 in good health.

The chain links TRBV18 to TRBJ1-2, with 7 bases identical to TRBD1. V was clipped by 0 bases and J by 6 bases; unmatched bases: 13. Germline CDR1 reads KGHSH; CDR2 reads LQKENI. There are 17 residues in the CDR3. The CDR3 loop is CASSPPNSETGKNGYTF. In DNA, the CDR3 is TGTGCCAGCTCACCACCTAATTCCGAGACAGGGAAGAATGGCTACACCTTC.

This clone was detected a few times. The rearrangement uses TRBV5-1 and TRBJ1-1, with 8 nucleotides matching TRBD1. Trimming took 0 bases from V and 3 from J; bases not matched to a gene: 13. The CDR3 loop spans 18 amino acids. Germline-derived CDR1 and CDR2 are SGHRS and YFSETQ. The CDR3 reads CASSLGTLSGGGYTEAFF. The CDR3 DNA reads TGCGCCAGCAGCTTGGGTACCCTGTCAGGGGGCGGGTACACTGAAGCTTTCTTT.

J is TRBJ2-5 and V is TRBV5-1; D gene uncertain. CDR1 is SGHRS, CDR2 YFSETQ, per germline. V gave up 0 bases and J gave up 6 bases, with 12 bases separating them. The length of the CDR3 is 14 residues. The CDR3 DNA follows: TGCGCCAGCAGCTTGGAGCCAGGAGAGAAGACCCAGTACTTC. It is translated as CASSLEPGEKTQYF.

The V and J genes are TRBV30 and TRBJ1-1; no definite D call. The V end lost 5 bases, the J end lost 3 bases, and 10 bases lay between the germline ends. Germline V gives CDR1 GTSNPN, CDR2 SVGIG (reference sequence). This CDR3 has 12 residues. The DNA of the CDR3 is TGTGCCTGGCACCGTGACCACACTGAAGCTTTCTTT. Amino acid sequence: CAWHRDHTEAFF. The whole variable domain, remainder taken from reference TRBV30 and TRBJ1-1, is SQTIHQWPATLVQPVGSPLSLECTVEGTSNPNLYWYRQAAGRGLQLLFYSVGIGQISSEVPQNLSASRPQDRQFILSSKKLLLSDSGFYLCAWHRDHTEAFFGQGTRLTVV.

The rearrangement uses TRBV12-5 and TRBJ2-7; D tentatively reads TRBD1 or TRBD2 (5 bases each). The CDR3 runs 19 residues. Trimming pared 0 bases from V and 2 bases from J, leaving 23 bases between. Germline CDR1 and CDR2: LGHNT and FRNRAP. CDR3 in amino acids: CASGLVLGFEGRRAYEQYF. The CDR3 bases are TGTGCTAGTGGTTTGGTACTGGGGTTCGAGGGGCGAAGGGCCTACGAGCAGTACTTC.

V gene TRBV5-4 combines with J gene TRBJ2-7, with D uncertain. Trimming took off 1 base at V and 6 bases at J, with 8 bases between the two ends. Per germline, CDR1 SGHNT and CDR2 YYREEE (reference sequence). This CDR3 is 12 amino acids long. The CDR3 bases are TGTGCCAGCAGCTTGATGGCGTCCGAGCAGTACTTC. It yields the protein CASSLMASEQYF.

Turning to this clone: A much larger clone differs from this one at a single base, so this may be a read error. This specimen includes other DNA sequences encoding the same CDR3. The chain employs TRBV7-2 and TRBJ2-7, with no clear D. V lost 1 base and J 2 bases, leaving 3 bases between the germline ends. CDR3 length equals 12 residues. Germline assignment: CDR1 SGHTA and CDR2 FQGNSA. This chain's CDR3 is CASSLGTYEQYF. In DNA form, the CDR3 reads TGTGCCAGCAGCTTAGGAACCTACGAGCAGTACTTC.

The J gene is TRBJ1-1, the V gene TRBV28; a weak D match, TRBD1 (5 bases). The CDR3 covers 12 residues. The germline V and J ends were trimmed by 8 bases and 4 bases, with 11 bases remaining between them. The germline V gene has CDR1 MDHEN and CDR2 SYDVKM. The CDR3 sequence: CASYETVTEAFF. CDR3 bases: TGTGCCAGCTATGAGACAGTCACTGAAGCTTTCTTT.

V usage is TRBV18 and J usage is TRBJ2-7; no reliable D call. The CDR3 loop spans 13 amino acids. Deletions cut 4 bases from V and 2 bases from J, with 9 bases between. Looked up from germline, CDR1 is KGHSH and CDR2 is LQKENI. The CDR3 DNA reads TGTGCCAGCTCACTCGCCAGCACCTACGAGCAGTACTTC. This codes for CASSLASTYEQYF.